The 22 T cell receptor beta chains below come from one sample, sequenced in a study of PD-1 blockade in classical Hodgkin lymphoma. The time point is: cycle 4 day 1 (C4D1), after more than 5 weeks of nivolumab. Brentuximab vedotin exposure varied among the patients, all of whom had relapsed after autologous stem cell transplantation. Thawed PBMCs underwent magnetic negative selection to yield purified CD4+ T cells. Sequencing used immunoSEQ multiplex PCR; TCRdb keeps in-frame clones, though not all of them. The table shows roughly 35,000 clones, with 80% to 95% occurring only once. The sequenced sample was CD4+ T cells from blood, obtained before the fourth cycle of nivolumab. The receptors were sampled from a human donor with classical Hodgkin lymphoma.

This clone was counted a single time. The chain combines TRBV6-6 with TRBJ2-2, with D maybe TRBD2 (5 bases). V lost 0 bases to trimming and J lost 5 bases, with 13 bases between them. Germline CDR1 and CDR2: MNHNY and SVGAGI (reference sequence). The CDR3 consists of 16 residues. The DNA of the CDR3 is TGTGCCAGCAGTTACTCTCGGACGGGGAGAACCGGGGAGCTGTTTTTT. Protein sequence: CASSYSRTGRTGELFF.

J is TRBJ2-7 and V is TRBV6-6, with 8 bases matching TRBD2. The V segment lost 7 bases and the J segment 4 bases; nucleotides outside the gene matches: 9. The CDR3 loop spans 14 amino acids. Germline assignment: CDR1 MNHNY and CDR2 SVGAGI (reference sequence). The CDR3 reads CASTQSGSIYEQYF. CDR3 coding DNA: TGTGCCAGCACCCAAAGCGGGAGTATATACGAGCAGTACTTC.

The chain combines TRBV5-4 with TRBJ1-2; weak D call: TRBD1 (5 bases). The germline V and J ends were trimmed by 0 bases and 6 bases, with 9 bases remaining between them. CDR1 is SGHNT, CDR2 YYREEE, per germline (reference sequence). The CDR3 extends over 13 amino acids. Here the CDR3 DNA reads TGTGCCAGCAGCTTGGACAGGTTTGATGGCTACACCTTC. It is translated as CASSLDRFDGYTF.

DNA of the CDR3: TGTGCCAGCAGTGTACAGGGGAACTATGGCTACACCTTC. Its translation: CASSVQGNYGYTF. The chain carries TRBV2 and TRBJ1-2; 7 bases map to TRBD1. With V trimmed by 4 bases and J by 2 bases, 1 base remained unmatched. Germline CDR1 and CDR2: SNHLY and FYNNEI. CDR3 length: 13 amino acids.

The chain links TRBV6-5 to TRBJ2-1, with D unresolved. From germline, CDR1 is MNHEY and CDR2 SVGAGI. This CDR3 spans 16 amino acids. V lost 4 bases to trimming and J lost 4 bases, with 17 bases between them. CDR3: CASSSGFRISYNEQFF. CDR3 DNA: TGTGCCAGCAGTTCGGGTTTTCGCATCTCTTACAATGAGCAGTTCTTC.

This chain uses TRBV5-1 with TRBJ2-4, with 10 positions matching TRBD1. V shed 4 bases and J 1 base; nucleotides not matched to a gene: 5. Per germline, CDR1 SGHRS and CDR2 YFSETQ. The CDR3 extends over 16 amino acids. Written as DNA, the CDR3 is TGCGCCAGCAGCCTCGGACAGGGGGAGGCCAAAAACATTCAGTACTTC. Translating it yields CASSLGQGEAKNIQYF.

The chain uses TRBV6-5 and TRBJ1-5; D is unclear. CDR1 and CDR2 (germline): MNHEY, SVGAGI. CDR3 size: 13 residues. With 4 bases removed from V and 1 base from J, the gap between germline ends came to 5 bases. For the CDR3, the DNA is TGTGCCAGCAGTTCCCGGAGCAATCAGCCCCAGCATTTT. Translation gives CASSSRSNQPQHF.

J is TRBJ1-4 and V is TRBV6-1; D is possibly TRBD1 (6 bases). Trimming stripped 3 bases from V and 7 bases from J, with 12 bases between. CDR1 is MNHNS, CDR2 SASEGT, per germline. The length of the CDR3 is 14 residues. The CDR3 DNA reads TGTGCCAGCAGTGACAGGGGTTGGGGTGAAAAACTGTTTTTT. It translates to CASSDRGWGEKLFF.

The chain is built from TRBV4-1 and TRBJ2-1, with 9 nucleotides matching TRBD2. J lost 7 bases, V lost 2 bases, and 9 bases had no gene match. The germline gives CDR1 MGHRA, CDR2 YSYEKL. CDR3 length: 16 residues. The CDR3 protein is CASSQNRLADANEQFF. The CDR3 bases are TGCGCCAGCAGCCAAAATCGACTAGCGGACGCTAATGAGCAGTTCTTC.

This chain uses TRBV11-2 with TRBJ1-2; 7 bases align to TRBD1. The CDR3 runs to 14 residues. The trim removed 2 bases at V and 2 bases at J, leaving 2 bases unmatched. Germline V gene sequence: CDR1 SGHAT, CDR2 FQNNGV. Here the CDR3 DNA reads TGTGCCAGCAGCTTAACAGGGGCCAACTATGGCTACACCTTC. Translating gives CASSLTGANYGYTF.

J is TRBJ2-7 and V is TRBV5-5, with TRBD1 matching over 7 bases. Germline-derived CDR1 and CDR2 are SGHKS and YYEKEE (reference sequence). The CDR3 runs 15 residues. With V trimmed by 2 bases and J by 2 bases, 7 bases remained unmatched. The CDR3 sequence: CASSFEGGQTYEQYF. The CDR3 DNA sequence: TGTGCCAGCAGCTTCGAAGGGGGCCAGACCTACGAGCAGTACTTC.

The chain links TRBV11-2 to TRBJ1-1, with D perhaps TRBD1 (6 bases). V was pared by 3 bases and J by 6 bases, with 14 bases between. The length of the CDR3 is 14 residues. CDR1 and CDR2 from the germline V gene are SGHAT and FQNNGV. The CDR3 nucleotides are TGTGCCAGCAGCTTGTCAGGGGAGGGGGCTGAAGCTTTCTTT. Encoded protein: CASSLSGEGAEAFF.

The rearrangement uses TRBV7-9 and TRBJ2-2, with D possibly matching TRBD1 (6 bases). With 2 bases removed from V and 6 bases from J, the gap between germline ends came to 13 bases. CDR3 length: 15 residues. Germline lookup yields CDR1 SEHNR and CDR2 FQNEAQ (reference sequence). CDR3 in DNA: TGTGCCAGCAGCTTACCTACAGGGAAGCCCGGGGAGCTGTTTTTT. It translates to CASSLPTGKPGELFF.

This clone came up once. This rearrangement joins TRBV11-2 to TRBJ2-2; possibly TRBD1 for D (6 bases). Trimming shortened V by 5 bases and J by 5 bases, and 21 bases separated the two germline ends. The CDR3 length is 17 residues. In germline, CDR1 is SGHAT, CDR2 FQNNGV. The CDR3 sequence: CASSDPSGTKATGELFF. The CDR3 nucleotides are TGTGCCAGCAGCGATCCTTCCGGGACAAAGGCGACCGGGGAGCTGTTTTTT.

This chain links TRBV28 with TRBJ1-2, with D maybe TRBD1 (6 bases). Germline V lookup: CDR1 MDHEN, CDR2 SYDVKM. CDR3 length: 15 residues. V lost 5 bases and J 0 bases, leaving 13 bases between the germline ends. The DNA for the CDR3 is TGTGCCAGCAGTCCGCCGGGACACTCTAACTATGGCTACACCTTC. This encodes CASSPPGHSNYGYTF.

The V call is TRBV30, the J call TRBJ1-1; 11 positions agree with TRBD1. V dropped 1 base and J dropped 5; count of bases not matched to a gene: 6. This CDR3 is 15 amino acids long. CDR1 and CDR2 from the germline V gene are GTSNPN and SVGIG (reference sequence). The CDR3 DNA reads TGTGCCTGGAGTGCGGACAGGGGGCATCGGACTGAAGCTTTCTTT. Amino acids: CAWSADRGHRTEAFF.

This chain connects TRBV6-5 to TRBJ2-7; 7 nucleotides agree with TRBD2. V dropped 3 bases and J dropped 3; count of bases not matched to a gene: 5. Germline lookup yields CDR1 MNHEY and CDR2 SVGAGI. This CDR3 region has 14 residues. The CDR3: CASSYGREFYEQYF. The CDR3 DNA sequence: TGTGCCAGCAGTTATGGGCGGGAGTTCTACGAGCAGTACTTC.

Here the CDR3 reads CASSQPLTALTPYEQYF. CDR3 coding DNA: TGCGCCAGCAGCCAACCTTTGACAGCTCTTACCCCTTACGAGCAGTACTTC. V and J are TRBV4-1 and TRBJ2-7; TRBD1 might be the D (5 bases). The CDR3 contains 17 residues. The germline CDR1 and CDR2 sequences are MGHRA and YSYEKL. The V end was cut by 2 bases, the J end by 4 bases, with 21 bases between.

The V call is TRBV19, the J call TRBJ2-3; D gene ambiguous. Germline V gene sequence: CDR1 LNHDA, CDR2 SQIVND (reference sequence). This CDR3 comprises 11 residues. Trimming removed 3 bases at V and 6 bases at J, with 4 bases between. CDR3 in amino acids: CASSIRDTQYF. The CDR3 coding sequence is TGTGCCAGTAGTATCCGGGATACGCAGTATTTT.

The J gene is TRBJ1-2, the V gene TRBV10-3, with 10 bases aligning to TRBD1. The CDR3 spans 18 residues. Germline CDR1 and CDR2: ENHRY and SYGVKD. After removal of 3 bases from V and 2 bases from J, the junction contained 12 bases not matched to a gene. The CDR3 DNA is TGTGCCATCAGTGACGCGACGGGACAGGGGCCAATAAACTATGGCTACACCTTC. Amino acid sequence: CAISDATGQGPINYGYTF.

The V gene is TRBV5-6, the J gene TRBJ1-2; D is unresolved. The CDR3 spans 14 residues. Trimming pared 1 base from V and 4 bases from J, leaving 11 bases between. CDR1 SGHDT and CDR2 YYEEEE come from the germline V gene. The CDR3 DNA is TGTGCCAGCAGCTTGAGTCAAGGGATCTATGGCTACACCTTC. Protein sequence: CASSLSQGIYGYTF.

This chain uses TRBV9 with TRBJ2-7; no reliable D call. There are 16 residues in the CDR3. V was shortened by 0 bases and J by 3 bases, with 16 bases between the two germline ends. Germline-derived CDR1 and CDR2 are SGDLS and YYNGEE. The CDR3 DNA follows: TGTGCCAGCAGCGTAGCTCCGGGCTCCATACTCTACGAGCAGTACTTC. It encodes CASSVAPGSILYEQYF.